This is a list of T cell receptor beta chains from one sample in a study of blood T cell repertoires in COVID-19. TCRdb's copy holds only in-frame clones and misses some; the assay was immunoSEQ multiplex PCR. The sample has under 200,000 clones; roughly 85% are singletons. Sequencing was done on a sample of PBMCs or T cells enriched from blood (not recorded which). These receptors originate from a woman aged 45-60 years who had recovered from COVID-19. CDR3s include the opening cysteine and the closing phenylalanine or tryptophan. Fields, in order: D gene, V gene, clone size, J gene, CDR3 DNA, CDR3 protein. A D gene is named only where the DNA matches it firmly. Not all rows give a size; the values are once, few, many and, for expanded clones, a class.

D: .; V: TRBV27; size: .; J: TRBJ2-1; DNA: TGTGCCAGCAGTTTAGTGGGACGCCTAGCACGGGGGGCGGGCAATGAGCAGTTCTTC; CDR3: CASSLVGRLARGAGNEQFF
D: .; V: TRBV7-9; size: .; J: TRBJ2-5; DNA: TGTGCCAGCAGCTTTCGTGGCGCTAGGCGGGAGACCCAGTACTTC; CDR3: CASSFRGARRETQYF
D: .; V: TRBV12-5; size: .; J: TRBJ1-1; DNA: TGTGCTAGTGGTTTGGTAATCGGCACTGAAGCTTTCTTT; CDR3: CASGLVIGTEAFF
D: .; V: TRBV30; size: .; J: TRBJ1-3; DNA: TGTGCCTGGACTAGCTCTGGAAACACCATATATTTT; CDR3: CAWTSSGNTIYF
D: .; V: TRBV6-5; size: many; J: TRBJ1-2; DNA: TGTGCCAGCAGTTACTCACTCCGGGAAGGCTACACCTTC; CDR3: CASSYSLREGYTF
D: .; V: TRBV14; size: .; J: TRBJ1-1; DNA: TGTGCCAGCAGCCAAGATGTGACATTCCTTGAAGCTTTCTTT; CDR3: CASSQDVTFLEAFF
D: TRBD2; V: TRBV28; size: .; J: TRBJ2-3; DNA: TGTGCCAGCAGTTTACAGCGGGGGGGTTTGTATTTT; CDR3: CASSLQRGGLYF
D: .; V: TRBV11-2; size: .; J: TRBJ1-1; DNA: TGTGCCAGCAGCCCGGGGGGGTGGACTGAAGCTTTCTTT; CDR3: CASSPGGWTEAFF
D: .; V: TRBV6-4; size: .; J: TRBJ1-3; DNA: TGTGCCAGCAGTGAGGAGGCCAGCTCTGGAAACACCATATATTTT; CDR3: CASSEEASSGNTIYF
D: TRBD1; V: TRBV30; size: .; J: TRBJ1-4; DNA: TGTGCCTGGTATACAGGGGCTTCTCTGTTTTTT; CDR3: CAWYTGASLFF
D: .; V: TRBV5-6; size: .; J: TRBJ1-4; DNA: TGTGCCAGCAACCCCTCAGTAATACAGGGCGGTGAAAAACTGTTTTTT; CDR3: CASNPSVIQGGEKLFF
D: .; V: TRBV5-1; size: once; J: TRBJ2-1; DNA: TGCGCCAGCAGCCCGACTGGCTCCTACAATGAGCAGTTCTTC; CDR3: CASSPTGSYNEQFF
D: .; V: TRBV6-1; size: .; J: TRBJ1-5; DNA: TGTGCCAGCAGTGATGGCGGGGGAAGGGCTCAGCCCCAGCATTTT; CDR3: CASSDGGGRAQPQHF
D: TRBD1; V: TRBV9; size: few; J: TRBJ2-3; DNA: TGTGCCAGCAGCGACCCCACCGGGACAGGCGCTGATACGCAGTATTTT; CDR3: CASSDPTGTGADTQYF
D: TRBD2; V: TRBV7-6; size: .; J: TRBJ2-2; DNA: TGTGCCAGCTGTAGCGGGAGGGTTTGCTCCGGGGAGCTGTTTTTT; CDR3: CASCSGRVCSGELFF
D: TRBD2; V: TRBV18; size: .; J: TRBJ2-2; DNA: TGTGCCAGCTCACCGGGGACTAGCGGGACCGGGGAGCTGTTTTTT; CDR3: CASSPGTSGTGELFF
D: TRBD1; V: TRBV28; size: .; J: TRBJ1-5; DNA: TGTGCCAGCAATGGACAGGTAGGCAATCAGCCCCAGCATTTT; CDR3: CASNGQVGNQPQHF
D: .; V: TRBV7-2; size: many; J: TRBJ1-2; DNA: TGTGCCAGCAGCCGTTATGACAGGCCAGAGGGTGGCTACACCTTC; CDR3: CASSRYDRPEGGYTF
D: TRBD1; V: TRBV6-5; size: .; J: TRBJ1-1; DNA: TGTGCCAGCGGGCAGGACAGGTATACTGAAGCTTTCTTT; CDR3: CASGQDRYTEAFF
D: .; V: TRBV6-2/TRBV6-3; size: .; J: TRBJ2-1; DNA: TGTGCCAGCAGTTACAGGGAAGCGGGCCACAATGAGCAGTTCTTC; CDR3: CASSYREAGHNEQFF
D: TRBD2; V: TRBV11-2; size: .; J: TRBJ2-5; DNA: TGTGCCAGCAGGGGAGGGCTCGGGCCGACGGGTGGGACCCAGTACTTC; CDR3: CASRGGLGPTGGTQYF
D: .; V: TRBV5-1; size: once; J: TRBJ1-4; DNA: TGCGCCAGCAGCTTGAGAGGTTTTGGTGAAAAACTGTTTTTT; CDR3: CASSLRGFGEKLFF
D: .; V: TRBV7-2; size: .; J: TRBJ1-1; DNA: TGTGCCAGCACCCCTGGAGGGGGGGTCGCGAACACTGAAGCTTTCTTT; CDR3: CASTPGGGVANTEAFF
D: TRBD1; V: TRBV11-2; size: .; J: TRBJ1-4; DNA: TGTGCCAGCAGCCACGGACAGGGGGCGATTGGGAAAAAACTGTTTTTT; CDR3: CASSHGQGAIGKKLFF
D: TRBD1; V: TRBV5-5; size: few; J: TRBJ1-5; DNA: TGTGCCAGCAGCCCCCTCCCGGGACAGGGCCGGAATCAGCCCCAGCATTTT; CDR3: CASSPLPGQGRNQPQHF
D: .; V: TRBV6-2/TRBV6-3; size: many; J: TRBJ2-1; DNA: TGTGCCAGCAGTTACTCGTCTCTAGGCTTGGTCAATGAGCAGTTCTTC; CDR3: CASSYSSLGLVNEQFF
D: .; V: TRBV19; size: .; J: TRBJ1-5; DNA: TGTGCCAGTAACGAGGGCTGGCAGCCCCAGCATTTT; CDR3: CASNEGWQPQHF
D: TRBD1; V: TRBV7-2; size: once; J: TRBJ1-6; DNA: TGTGCCAGCAGCCCCGGGACAGGGCATAATTCACCCCTCCACTTT; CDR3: CASSPGTGHNSPLHF
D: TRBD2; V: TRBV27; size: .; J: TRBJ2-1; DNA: TGTGCCAGCAGAGCGATGGGACTAGCGGGAGTGGGGGGTGAGCAGTTCTTC; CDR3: CASRAMGLAGVGGEQFF
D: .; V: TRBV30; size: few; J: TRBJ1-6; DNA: TGTGCCTGGACCCTGGGGGGGGGTTCACCCCTCCACTTT; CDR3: CAWTLGGGSPLHF
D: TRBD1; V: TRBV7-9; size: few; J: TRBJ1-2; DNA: TGTGCCAGCAGCTACGGGACAGCTAACTATGGCTACACCTTC; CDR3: CASSYGTANYGYTF
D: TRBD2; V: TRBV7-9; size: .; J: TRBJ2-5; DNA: TGTGCCAGCAGCTTGACTAGCGGGAGGGCGCGGGAGACCCAGTACTTC; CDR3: CASSLTSGRARETQYF
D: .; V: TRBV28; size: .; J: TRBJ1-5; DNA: TGTGCCAGCAGTTTGGACTCTACCCGGCCCCAGCATTTT; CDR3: CASSLDSTRPQHF
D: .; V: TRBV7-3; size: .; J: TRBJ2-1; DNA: TGTGCCAGCAGCCAAGACTATGGGGAGCCCGAGCAGTTCTTC; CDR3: CASSQDYGEPEQFF
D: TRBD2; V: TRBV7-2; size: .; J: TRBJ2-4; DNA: TGTGCCAGCAGCTCGGGGGGTAGAAACATTCAGTACTTC; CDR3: CASSSGGRNIQYF
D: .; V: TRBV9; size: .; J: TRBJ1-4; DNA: TGTGCCAGCAGCGGTGCAGGGAACGCTGGAGAAAAACTGTTTTTT; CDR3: CASSGAGNAGEKLFF
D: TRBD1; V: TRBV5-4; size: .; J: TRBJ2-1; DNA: TGTGCCAGCAGCTTGGGGACAGGGGGCGAGAATGAGCAGTTCTTC; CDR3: CASSLGTGGENEQFF
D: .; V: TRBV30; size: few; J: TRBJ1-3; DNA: TGTGCCTGGATCCCAGGGGTGACTGGAAACACCATATATTTT; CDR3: CAWIPGVTGNTIYF
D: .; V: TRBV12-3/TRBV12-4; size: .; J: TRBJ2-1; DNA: TGTGCCAGCAGTTTCCCCCGGGATGAGCAGTTCTTC; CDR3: CASSFPRDEQFF
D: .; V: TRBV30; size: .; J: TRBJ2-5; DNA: TGTGCCTGGAGTCCCGGACAGCTTAAATTGAAGGCCCGGCCGGGGTATCAAGAGACCCAGTACTTC; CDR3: CAWSPGQLKLKARPGYQETQYF
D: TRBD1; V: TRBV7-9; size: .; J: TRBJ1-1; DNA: TGTGCCAGCAGCCTACCCTTAGGACAGGCGACTTCGCTAAACACTGAAGCTTTCTTT; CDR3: CASSLPLGQATSLNTEAFF
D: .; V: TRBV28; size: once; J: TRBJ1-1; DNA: TGTGCCAGCAGTGCCCGGGGGGGACCTCCGGCTTTCTTT; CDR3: CASSARGGPPAFF
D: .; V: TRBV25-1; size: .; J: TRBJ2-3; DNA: TGTGCCAGCAGCGAGACCCAGGCCGTCACAGATACGCAGTATTTT; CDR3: CASSETQAVTDTQYF
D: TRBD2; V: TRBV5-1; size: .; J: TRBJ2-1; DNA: TGCGCCAGCAGCCTGGGACTAGTAAGGAATGAGCAGTTCTTC; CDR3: CASSLGLVRNEQFF
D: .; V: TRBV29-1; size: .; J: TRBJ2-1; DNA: TGCAGCGTTCTAGCGAACTACAATGAGCAGTTCTTC; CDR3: CSVLANYNEQFF
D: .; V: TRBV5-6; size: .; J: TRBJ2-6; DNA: TGTGCCAGCATCCGGTCGCACTCTGGGGCCAACGTCCTGACTTTC; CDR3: CASIRSHSGANVLTF
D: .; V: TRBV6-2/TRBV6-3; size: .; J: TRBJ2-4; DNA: TGTGCCAGCAGTTACTCGACGGGTTGGGAGTGGGAGGAGGCCAAAAACATTCAGTACTTC; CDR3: CASSYSTGWEWEEAKNIQYF
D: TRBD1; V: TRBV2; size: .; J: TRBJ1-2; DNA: TGTGCCAGCAGTGAAGGACAGGGGGCTTACTATGGCTACACCTTC; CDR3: CASSEGQGAYYGYTF
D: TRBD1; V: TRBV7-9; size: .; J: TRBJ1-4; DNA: TGTGCCAGCAGCTATCGACAGGGGGCTAATGAAAAACTGTTTTTT; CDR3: CASSYRQGANEKLFF
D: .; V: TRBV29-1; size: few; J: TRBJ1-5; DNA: TGCAGCGTCACGACGGGGGGCGATAGCAATCAGCCCCAGCATTTT; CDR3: CSVTTGGDSNQPQHF
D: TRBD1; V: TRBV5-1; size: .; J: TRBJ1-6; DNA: TGCGCCAGCAGCTCAGGACAGGGAGGTAATTCACCCCTCCACTTT; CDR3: CASSSGQGGNSPLHF
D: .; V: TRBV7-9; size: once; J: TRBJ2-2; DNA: TGTGCCAGCAGCCCCTACTACACCGGGGAGCTGTTTTTT; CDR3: CASSPYYTGELFF
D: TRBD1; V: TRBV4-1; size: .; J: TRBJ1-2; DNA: TGCGCCAGCAGCTCCCGGGACAGAGATGGCTACACCTTC; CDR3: CASSSRDRDGYTF
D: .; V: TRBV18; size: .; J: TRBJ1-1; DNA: TGTGCCAGCTCACCACTGGAGTTAACTGAAGCTTTCTTT; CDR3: CASSPLELTEAFF
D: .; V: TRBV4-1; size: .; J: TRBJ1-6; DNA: TGCGCCAGCAGCCGGTGGGAGGTGAGAGGGCCCTATAATTCACCCCTCCACTTT; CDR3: CASSRWEVRGPYNSPLHF
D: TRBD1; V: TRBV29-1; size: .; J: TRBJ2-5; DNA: TGCAGCGTTGTATGGACAGGGGCTCGAGAGACCCAGTACTTC; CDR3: CSVVWTGARETQYF
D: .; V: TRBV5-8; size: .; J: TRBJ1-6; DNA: TGTGCCAGCAGTCCCGGAGTAGTAGGATCACCCCTCCACTTT; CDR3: CASSPGVVGSPLHF